These 24 T cell receptor beta chains share one sample of origin, sequenced in a study of T cell changes during pregnancy in multiple sclerosis. Libraries were prepared by immunoSEQ multiplex PCR; TCRdb keeps only in-frame clonotypes and omits some of them. The table lists tens of thousands of clones, around 85% of them singletons. The sample consisted of CD8+ T cells from peripheral blood mononuclear cells, taken after pregnancy. All receptors derive from a female donor with multiple sclerosis, enrolled in a pregnancy study.

The chain carries TRBV7-3 and TRBJ2-1, with D perhaps matching TRBD2 (6 bases). CDR3 length equals 15 residues. Germline lookup yields CDR1 SGHTA and CDR2 FQGTGA. V was pared by 5 bases and J by 0 bases, with 11 bases between. The CDR3 sequence is CASSPRGSSYNEQFF. The CDR3, as DNA: TGTGCCAGCAGCCCTCGGGGGAGCTCCTACAATGAGCAGTTCTTC.

The V call is TRBV30, the J call TRBJ2-1; TRBD1 agrees at 8 bases. Germline CDR1 GTSNPN, CDR2 SVGIG (reference sequence). The CDR3 has 14 residues. The junction had 7 bases not matched to a gene; V was cut back by 5 bases and J by 4 bases. CDR3 sequence reads: CAWFDRGRYNEQFF. CDR3 in DNA: TGTGCCTGGTTTGACAGGGGCCGGTACAATGAGCAGTTCTTC. Complete variable domain (other parts from reference TRBV30 and TRBJ2-1): SQTIHQWPATLVQPVGSPLSLECTVEGTSNPNLYWYRQAAGRGLQLLFYSVGIGQISSEVPQNLSASRPQDRQFILSSKKLLLSDSGFYLCAWFDRGRYNEQFFGPGTRLTVL.

CDR3 bases: TGTGCCAGCAGCTTCTATGCCGGCAATCAGCCCCAGCATTTT. Amino acid sequence: CASSFYAGNQPQHF. The rearrangement uses TRBV5-6 and TRBJ1-5; D not resolved. Germline V CDR1 and CDR2: SGHDT, YYEEEE. This CDR3 has 14 amino acids. V lost 2 bases to trimming and J lost 2 bases, with 8 bases between them.

This chain joins TRBV7-9 and TRBJ1-1; possibly TRBD1 for D (5 bases). V dropped 3 bases and J dropped 6 bases, with 20 bases sitting between them. This CDR3 contains 16 residues. CDR1 is SEHNR and CDR2 is FQNEAQ in the germline V gene (reference sequence). DNA for the CDR3: TGTGCCAGCAGCTTTTTGCAGGGATCCCCGTTAGCTGAAGCTTTCTTT. It encodes CASSFLQGSPLAEAFF. The entire variable domain, with the rest obtained from reference TRBV7-9 and TRBJ1-1, is as follows: DTGVSQNPRHKITKRGQNVTFRCDPISEHNRLYWYRQTLGQGPEFLTYFQNEAQLEKSRLLSDRFSAERPKGSFSTLEIQRTEQGDSAMYLCASSFLQGSPLAEAFFGQGTRLTVV.

The V call is TRBV27, the J call TRBJ2-2; a possible D gene is TRBD2 (5 bases). This CDR3 comprises 13 residues. CDR1 is MNHEY, CDR2 SMNVEV, per germline (reference sequence). The V and J ends lost 4 bases and 6 bases respectively, with 9 bases between them. The CDR3 here is CASSSPRAGELFF. The DNA for the CDR3 is TGTGCCAGCAGTTCTCCGAGGGCCGGGGAGCTGTTTTTT.

This sequence joins TRBV21-1 and TRBJ1-6; the table's D gene call, TRBD1, was not cross checked with the DNA. TRBV21-1 is flagged as a pseudogene. This CDR3 is 17 amino acids long. CDR3 sequence reads: CAPYTPADRLYNSPLHF. The CDR3 nucleotides read TGTGCCCCATATACCCCCGCGGACAGGCTCTATAATTCACCCCTCCACTTT.

This sequence joins TRBV9 and TRBJ1-1, with 10 bases aligning to TRBD1. The CDR3 spans 17 residues. The germline CDR1 and CDR2 sequences are SGDLS and YYNGEE. The V segment lost 0 bases and the J segment 6 bases; nucleotides outside the gene matches: 11. DNA of the CDR3: TGTGCCAGCAGCGTAGCCCCTTCGGGACAGGGGAGGGCTGAAGCTTTCTTT. Residues: CASSVAPSGQGRAEAFF. The variable domain in full, completed from reference TRBV9 and TRBJ1-1, reads DSGVTQTPKHLITATGQRVTLRCSPRSGDLSVYWYQQSLDQGLQFLIQYYNGEERAKGNILERFSAQQFPDLHSELNLSSLELGDSALYFCASSVAPSGQGRAEAFFGQGTRLTVV.

V and J are TRBV28 and TRBJ1-6, with D tentatively TRBD1 (6 bases). The CDR3 is 17 amino acids. V lost 4 bases, J lost 2 bases, and 15 bases lay in between. The V gene's germline CDR1 is MDHEN and CDR2 SYDVKM. The CDR3 DNA sequence: TGTGCCAGCAGTTCCCACAGGGAGATCACCTATAATTCACCCCTCCACTTT. Its translation: CASSSHREITYNSPLHF.

The CDR3 loop is CASSLIRGGFEQYF. The DNA for the CDR3 is TGTGCCAGCAGCCTTATTAGGGGGGGCTTCGAGCAGTACTTC. The chain uses TRBV11-2 and TRBJ2-7, with D possibly TRBD2 on 7 matching bases. The CDR3 consists of 14 residues. Germline CDR1 reads SGHAT; CDR2 reads FQNNGV. With 5 bases removed from V and 6 bases from J, the gap between germline ends came to 17 bases.

V gene TRBV7-9 combines with J gene TRBJ1-1, with no clear D. Trimming took off 5 bases at V and 1 base at J, with 17 bases between the two ends. The CDR3 covers 16 residues. The germline CDR1 and CDR2 sequences are SEHNR and FQNEAQ (reference sequence). CDR3: CASSTRTTTPNTEAFF. Written as DNA, the CDR3 is TGTGCCAGCAGCACCAGGACTACAACGCCGAACACTGAAGCTTTCTTT.

The chain combines TRBV6-5 with TRBJ1-2; perhaps TRBD1 as D (6 bases). The V gene lost 6 bases and the J gene lost 4 bases, with 12 bases spanning the gap. Germline V gives CDR1 MNHEY, CDR2 SVGAGI. The CDR3 is 13 amino acids. CDR3 DNA sequence: TGTGCCAGCAGCCCACAGGGATTCTATGGCTACACCTTC. It yields the protein CASSPQGFYGYTF.

This sequence joins TRBV28 and TRBJ1-1; D possibly corresponds to TRBD1 (6 bases). The length of the CDR3 is 13 residues. V was shortened by 7 bases and J by 5 bases, with 14 bases between the two germline ends. Germline loops: CDR1 MDHEN, CDR2 SYDVKM. CDR3 in amino acids: CASNHRGSTEAFF. The CDR3 DNA reads as TGTGCCAGCAACCATAGGGGGTCTACTGAAGCTTTCTTT.

The rearrangement uses TRBV4-2 and TRBJ1-5; D perhaps matches TRBD1 (5 bases). There are 17 residues in the CDR3. V dropped 0 bases and J dropped 7 bases, with 19 bases sitting between them. Germline loops: CDR1 LGHNA, CDR2 YNFKEQ. The chain's CDR3 is CASSQDPQGQGGQPQHF. As DNA, the CDR3 is TGTGCCAGCAGCCAAGACCCCCAGGGCCAGGGTGGACAGCCCCAGCATTTT.

The count of this clone is one. The genes are TRBV6-1 and TRBJ2-1; D is unclear. Germline CDR1 and CDR2: MNHNS and SASEGT. V lost 6 bases to trimming and J lost 5 bases, with 11 bases between them. The CDR3 has 13 amino acids. CDR3 DNA sequence: TGTGCCAGCAGCCCCGACACGCACAATGAGCAGTTCTTC. Protein sequence: CASSPDTHNEQFF.

The rearrangement links TRBV5-5 to TRBJ1-4, with D perhaps TRBD1 (5 bases). CDR3 length equals 14 residues. The ends were cut back, 0 bases at V and 6 bases at J, with 9 bases in the middle. Per germline, CDR1 SGHKS and CDR2 YYEKEE (reference sequence). CDR3 bases: TGTGCCAGCAGCTTGGGACAGACGTATGAAAAACTGTTTTTT. Its translation: CASSLGQTYEKLFF.

The V and J genes are TRBV7-9 and TRBJ2-1, with 8 bases identical to TRBD2. V lost 1 base and J lost 8; bases outside the gene matches: 13. Germline assignment: CDR1 SEHNR and CDR2 FQNEAQ (reference sequence). The CDR3 covers 17 residues. The chain's CDR3 is CASSLGRGGGIDDEQFF. In DNA form, the CDR3 reads TGTGCCAGCAGCTTAGGACGGGGCGGGGGGATCGACGATGAGCAGTTCTTC. Full variable domain (remainder filled in from reference TRBV7-9 and TRBJ2-1): DTGVSQNPRHKITKRGQNVTFRCDPISEHNRLYWYRQTLGQGPEFLTYFQNEAQLEKSRLLSDRFSAERPKGSFSTLEIQRTEQGDSAMYLCASSLGRGGGIDDEQFFGPGTRLTVL.

The rearrangement links TRBV6-1 to TRBJ2-7; tentative D call: TRBD2 (5 bases). V gave up 2 bases and J gave up 0 bases, with 14 bases separating them. This CDR3 has 16 residues. Germline V gene sequence: CDR1 MNHNS, CDR2 SASEGT. DNA for the CDR3: TGTGCCAGCAGTGAACCCCAGGACTGGGGCTCCTACGAGCAGTACTTC. This gives the protein CASSEPQDWGSYEQYF.

The sample holds a few counts of this clone. The chain is built from TRBV30 and TRBJ1-2; TRBD1 is a possible D gene (6 bases). This CDR3 contains 15 residues. V dropped 0 bases and J dropped 6 bases, with 17 bases sitting between them. Germline CDR1 and CDR2: GTSNPN and SVGIG (reference sequence). The DNA for the CDR3 is TGTGCCTGGAGTGTAGGAGCAGGGGCCTCCGATGGCTACACCTTC. Its protein product is CAWSVGAGASDGYTF.

The rearrangement joins TRBV5-4 to TRBJ2-7, with a weak D call TRBD1 (6 bases). Germline V gene sequence: CDR1 SGHNT, CDR2 YYREEE (reference sequence). This CDR3 region has 16 residues. The V and J ends lost 4 bases and 7 bases respectively, with 24 bases between them. The CDR3, as DNA: TGTGCCAGCAGCCTAGGCTTTCGGGTCGGACAGTGTGAGCAGTACTTC. Amino acid sequence: CASSLGFRVGQCEQYF. Based on the CDR3 plus reference TRBV5-4 and TRBJ2-7, the full variable domain is ETGVTQSPTHLIKTRGQQVTLRCSSQSGHNTVSWYQQALGQGPQFIFQYYREEENGRGNFPPRFSGLQFPNYSSELNVNALELDDSALYLCASSLGFRVGQCEQYFGPGTRLTVT.

CDR3 loop: CASSLIPRTGPTYEQYF. CDR3 in DNA: TGTGCCAGCAGTTTAATTCCCCGGACAGGGCCAACCTACGAGCAGTACTTC. The V call is TRBV27, the J call TRBJ2-7; the match to TRBD1 covers 8 bases. The CDR3 length is 17 residues. The J segment lost 2 bases and the V segment lost 2 bases, leaving 11 bases of the junction unmatched. Germline lookup yields CDR1 MNHEY and CDR2 SMNVEV (reference sequence).

The rearrangement joins TRBV4-1 to TRBJ1-2; the match to TRBD1 covers 8 bases. After removal of 3 bases from V and 6 bases from J, the junction contained 6 bases not matched to a gene. This CDR3 is built from 14 residues. In germline, CDR1 is MGHRA, CDR2 YSYEKL. The CDR3: CASSHRTGNNGYTF. The CDR3 region has the DNA TGCGCCAGCAGCCACCGGACAGGGAATAATGGCTACACCTTC.

This chain links TRBV10-3 with TRBJ1-5; D ambiguous. The CDR3 loop spans 13 amino acids. The V end was cut by 2 bases, the J end by 9 bases, with 11 bases between. From germline, CDR1 is ENHRY and CDR2 SYGVKD. The CDR3 sequence: CAISEEPGAPQHF. In nucleotides, the CDR3 is TGTGCCATCAGTGAGGAGCCGGGAGCGCCCCAGCATTTT.

J is TRBJ2-7 and V is TRBV11-2; 8 bases agree with TRBD1. The CDR3 has 16 residues. Losses at the gene ends were 5 bases for V and 2 bases for J; bases not matched to a gene: 11. CDR1 is SGHAT, CDR2 FQNNGV, per germline. The CDR3 DNA sequence: TGTGCCAGCAGCCCCTGGGACAGGCGGACCGCCTACGAGCAGTACTTC. This sequence encodes CASSPWDRRTAYEQYF.

The chain has TRBV14 and TRBJ2-7, with 8 bases fitting TRBD2. The CDR3 contains 16 residues. CDR1 is SGHDN, CDR2 FVKESK, per germline. V gave up 1 base and J gave up 5 bases; unmatched junction bases: 10. The CDR3 region has the DNA TGTGCCAGCAGCCAAGGCCCGGGACTAGGTTTACACGAGCAGTACTTC. Protein product: CASSQGPGLGLHEQYF.